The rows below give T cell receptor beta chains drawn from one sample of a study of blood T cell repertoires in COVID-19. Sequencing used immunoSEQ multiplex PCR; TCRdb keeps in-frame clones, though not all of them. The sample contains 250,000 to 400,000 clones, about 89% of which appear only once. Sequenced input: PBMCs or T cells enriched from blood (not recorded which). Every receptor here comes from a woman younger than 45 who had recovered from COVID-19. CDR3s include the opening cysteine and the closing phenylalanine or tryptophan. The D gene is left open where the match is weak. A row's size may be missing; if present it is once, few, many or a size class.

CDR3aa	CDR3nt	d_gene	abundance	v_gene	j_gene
CASSHSGTGFFHEQYF	TGCGCCAGCAGCCACTCCGGGACAGGGTTTTTCCACGAGCAGTACTTC	TRBD1	.	TRBV4-3	TRBJ2-7
CASRGLAGGTGIQYF	TGTGCCAGCAGGGGACTAGCGGGGGGCACAGGCATTCAGTACTTC	TRBD2	.	TRBV2	TRBJ2-4
CASSPEQGGSVYEQYF	TGTGCCAGCAGTCCTGAACAAGGGGGATCTGTATACGAGCAGTACTTC	.	.	TRBV27	TRBJ2-7
CARSFRDMRDGYTF	TGTGCCAGAAGCTTTAGAGACATGAGGGATGGCTACACCTTC	.	.	TRBV5-3	TRBJ1-2
CASSETGAYEQYF	TGTGCCAGCAGTGAAACAGGGGCCTACGAGCAGTACTTC	TRBD1	.	TRBV6-1	TRBJ2-7
CASQRRQGNSGNTIYF	TGTGCCAGCCAAAGACGACAGGGAAACTCTGGAAACACCATATATTTT	TRBD1	.	TRBV19	TRBJ1-3
CASSSPKGSSYEQYF	TGTGCCAGCAGCTCCCCTAAAGGGAGCTCCTACGAGCAGTACTTC	.	.	TRBV5-4	TRBJ2-7
CASSSQGTQPQHF	TGTGCCAGCAGTTCCCAGGGAACTCAGCCCCAGCATTTT	.	.	TRBV12-3/TRBV12-4	TRBJ1-5
CASSLEGHLNTEAFF	TGCGCCAGCAGCTTGGAGGGACACTTGAACACTGAAGCTTTCTTT	.	.	TRBV5-1	TRBJ1-1
CASSQGTGVYEQYF	TGTGCCAGCAGCCAGGGGACAGGGGTCTACGAGCAGTACTTC	TRBD1	.	TRBV3-1/TRBV3-2	TRBJ2-7
CASSLMGQGPFIEGEAFF	TGTGCCAGCAGCTTAATGGGACAGGGGCCTTTTATCGAGGGTGAAGCTTTCTTT	TRBD1	.	TRBV11-2	TRBJ1-1
CASSLVGQGMYEQYF	TGTGCCAGCAGCTTAGTCGGACAGGGGATGTACGAGCAGTACTTC	TRBD1	.	TRBV7-9	TRBJ2-7
CASSPSVFENTIYF	TGTGCCAGCAGTCCCAGCGTGTTCGAAAACACCATATATTTT	.	.	TRBV27	TRBJ1-3
CASSSLPIGTGLAEAFF	TGCGCCAGCAGCTCACTCCCCATTGGGACAGGGTTGGCTGAAGCTTTCTTT	TRBD1	.	TRBV5-1	TRBJ1-1
CASSGQSNQPQHF	TGTGCCAGTTCAGGGCAGTCCAATCAGCCCCAGCATTTT	.	.	TRBV27	TRBJ1-5
CASSEGATLNYGYTF	TGTGCCAGCTCTGAGGGGGCGACCCTTAACTATGGCTACACCTTC	TRBD1	.	TRBV6-5	TRBJ1-2
CASSAGTGLNYGYTF	TGTGCCAGCAGTGCCGGGACAGGACTTAACTATGGCTACACCTTC	TRBD1	.	TRBV2	TRBJ1-2
CATSEETGESYGYTF	TGTGCCACCAGTGAAGAGACAGGGGAAAGCTATGGCTACACCTTC	TRBD1	.	TRBV24-1	TRBJ1-2
CASSLTEGYGYTF	TGTGCCAGCAGTTTAACTGAGGGATATGGCTACACCTTC	.	.	TRBV12-3/TRBV12-4	TRBJ1-2
CASSDGQSQETQYF	TGTGCCAGCAGTGACGGACAGTCCCAAGAGACCCAGTACTTC	.	few	TRBV6-1	TRBJ2-5
CASSQGAGGFVDTQYF	TGTGCCAGCAGCCAAGGGGCAGGGGGCTTTGTAGATACGCAGTATTTT	TRBD1	.	TRBV14	TRBJ2-3
CASGLGIPEAFF	TGTGCCAGCGGCCTAGGCATCCCTGAAGCTTTCTTT	.	.	TRBV2	TRBJ1-1
CASSQDRRTSGEETQYF	TGTGCCAGCAGCCAAGATAGGCGGACTAGCGGGGAAGAGACCCAGTACTTC	TRBD2	.	TRBV3-1/TRBV3-2	TRBJ2-5
CASSKEGPQYF	TGTGCCAGCAGCAAGGAGGGACCGCAGTATTTT	.	once	TRBV21-1	TRBJ2-3
CATGKGGALTDTQYF	TGTGCCACCGGGAAGGGGGGGGCGTTGACAGATACGCAGTATTTT	.	.	TRBV10-3	TRBJ2-3
CASSWAPRDYGYTF	TGTGCCAGCAGCTGGGCTCCTCGAGACTATGGCTACACCTTC	.	.	TRBV2	TRBJ1-2
CASSRQAGEKLFF	TGTGCCAGTAGTAGGCAGGCGGGAGAAAAACTGTTTTTT	.	.	TRBV19	TRBJ1-4
CASSLGGQGTDTQYF	TGCGCCAGCAGCTTGGGGGGACAGGGGACAGATACGCAGTATTTT	TRBD1	.	TRBV5-1	TRBJ2-3
CASSLGTGYGYTF	TGTGCCAGCAGCTTAGGAACAGGCTATGGCTACACCTTC	.	once	TRBV7-2	TRBJ1-2
CASSRGGRGYGYTF	TGTGCCAGCAGCCGTGGGGGCAGGGGGTATGGCTACACCTTC	TRBD1	.	TRBV3-1/TRBV3-2	TRBJ1-2
CASSATGRADTQYF	TGTGCCAGCAGCGCCACAGGGAGGGCAGATACGCAGTATTTT	.	.	TRBV7-3	TRBJ2-3
CASSLGPVTGNREPQHF	TGCGCCAGCAGCTTGGGCCCTGTTACAGGGAATAGGGAGCCCCAGCATTTT	.	.	TRBV5-1	TRBJ1-5
CASSQGYRFYEQYF	TGCGCCAGCAGCCAAGGGTACAGGTTCTACGAGCAGTACTTC	.	.	TRBV4-3	TRBJ2-7
CASSRVGTQYF	TGTGCCAGCAGCCGGGTAGGGACCCAGTACTTC	.	.	TRBV11-3	TRBJ2-5
CAISESNRGTDTQYF	TGTGCCATCAGTGAGTCGAATAGGGGTACAGATACGCAGTATTTT	.	.	TRBV10-3	TRBJ2-3
CATSDLGGQGYSTDTQYF	TGTGCCACCAGTGATCTAGGGGGACAGGGGTATAGCACAGATACGCAGTATTTT	TRBD1	.	TRBV24-1	TRBJ2-3
CASSFRRQGATDTQYF	TGTGCCAGCAGCTTTCGGCGGCAGGGGGCAACAGATACGCAGTATTTT	TRBD1	.	TRBV5-8	TRBJ2-3
CASSYSQGHYGYTF	TGTGCCAGCAGTTACTCGCAGGGGCACTATGGCTACACCTTC	.	.	TRBV6-5	TRBJ1-2
CASSSVAGGPDTQYF	TGTGCCAGCAGCTCAGTAGCGGGGGGGCCAGATACGCAGTATTTT	TRBD2	.	TRBV7-3	TRBJ2-3
CATSTTSGGYNEQFF	TGTGCCACCAGCACGACTAGCGGGGGGTACAATGAGCAGTTCTTC	TRBD2	.	TRBV15	TRBJ2-1
CASQPTNEKLFF	TGTGCCTCACAACCAACTAATGAAAAACTGTTTTTT	.	.	TRBV2	TRBJ1-4
CSVGAVGTDTQYF	TGCAGCGTTGGAGCGGTAGGAACAGATACGCAGTATTTT	.	.	TRBV29-1	TRBJ2-3
CASSLGLTQETQYF	TGCGCCAGCAGCTTGGGACTAACCCAAGAGACCCAGTACTTC	.	.	TRBV5-1	TRBJ2-5
CAGTGGSNNSPLHF	TGTGCCGGAACAGGGGGCAGTAATAATTCACCCCTCCACTTT	TRBD1	.	TRBV30	TRBJ1-6
CASGRQPQETQYF	TGTGCCAGCGGAAGACAGCCACAAGAGACCCAGTACTTC	.	.	TRBV2	TRBJ2-5
CASSLVGQGAGNEQFF	TGTGCCAGCAGCTTAGTCGGACAGGGGGCAGGGAATGAGCAGTTCTTC	TRBD1	.	TRBV7-8	TRBJ2-1
CASSHISGGAWETQYF	TGTGCCAGCAGCCATATTAGCGGGGGGGCCTGGGAGACCCAGTACTTC	TRBD2	.	TRBV4-2	TRBJ2-5
CASSIVTGANSPLHF	TGTGCCAGTAGTATCGTAACAGGGGCGAATTCACCCCTCCACTTT	TRBD1	.	TRBV19	TRBJ1-6
CASSYQVQGVDGYTF	TGTGCCAGCAGCTACCAAGTTCAGGGGGTGGATGGCTACACCTTC	TRBD1	.	TRBV14	TRBJ1-2
CASSPGTANSGNTIYF	TGTGCCAGCTCACCGGGGACAGCCAACTCTGGAAACACCATATATTTT	TRBD1	.	TRBV18	TRBJ1-3
CAWAKTSHEQFF	TGTGCCTGGGCGAAGACTAGCCATGAGCAGTTCTTC	TRBD2	once	TRBV30	TRBJ2-1
CASSTITRRGTGELFF	TGCGCCAGCAGCACGATCACCCGCAGGGGCACCGGGGAGCTGTTTTTT	.	.	TRBV5-1	TRBJ2-2
CASSQGLAGWDTQYF	TGTGCCAGCAGCCAAGGACTAGCGGGGTGGGATACGCAGTATTTT	TRBD2	.	TRBV3-1/TRBV3-2	TRBJ2-3
CASSSVRTGTSYEQYF	TGTGCCAGCAGCTCCGTCCGAACCGGGACAAGCTACGAGCAGTACTTC	.	.	TRBV11-2	TRBJ2-7
CASSFTSGTDTQYF	TGTGCCAGCAGTTTCACTAGTGGCACAGATACGCAGTATTTT	.	.	TRBV7-9	TRBJ2-3
CASSQDWGRGNTIYF	TGTGCCAGCAGCCAAGATTGGGGCCGAGGAAACACCATATATTTT	.	few	TRBV3-1/TRBV3-2	TRBJ1-3
CASSFQGEGYTF	TGTGCCAGCAGCTTTCAGGGGGAGGGCTACACCTTC	TRBD1	.	TRBV5-4	TRBJ1-2
CSASRLAGGLNTDTQYF	TGCAGTGCTAGTAGGCTAGCGGGGGGCCTAAACACAGATACGCAGTATTTT	TRBD2	.	TRBV20-1	TRBJ2-3
CASSTSPGNTIYF	TGTGCCAGCAGCACTAGCCCCGGAAACACCATATATTTT	.	.	TRBV9	TRBJ1-3
CASADLVSYGYTF	TGTGCCAGCGCCGACTTAGTTTCCTATGGCTACACCTTC	.	.	TRBV28	TRBJ1-2